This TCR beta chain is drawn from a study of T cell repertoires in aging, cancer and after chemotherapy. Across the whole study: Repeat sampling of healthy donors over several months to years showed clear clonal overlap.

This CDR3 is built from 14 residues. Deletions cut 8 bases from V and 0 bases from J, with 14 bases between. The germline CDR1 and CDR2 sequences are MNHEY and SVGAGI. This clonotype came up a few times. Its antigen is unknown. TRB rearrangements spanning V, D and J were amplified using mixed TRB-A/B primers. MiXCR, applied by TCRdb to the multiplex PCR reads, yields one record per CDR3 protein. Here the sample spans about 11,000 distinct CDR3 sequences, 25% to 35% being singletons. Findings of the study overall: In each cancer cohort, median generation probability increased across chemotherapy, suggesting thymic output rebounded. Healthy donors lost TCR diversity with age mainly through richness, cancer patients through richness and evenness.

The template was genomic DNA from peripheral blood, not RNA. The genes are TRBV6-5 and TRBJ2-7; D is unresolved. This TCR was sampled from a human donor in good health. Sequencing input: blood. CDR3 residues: CASQRSRLSYEQYF. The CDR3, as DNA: TGTGCCAGCCAAAGGAGCAGGCTCTCCTACGAGCAGTACTTC.